Detailed here is one T cell receptor (beta chain). These data originate in a study of blood T cell repertoires in COVID-19. Study-level information: Acute and convalescent COVID-19 samples came from the United States, Italy and Spain.

Germline V gene data show CDR1 as MDHEN and CDR2 as SYDVKM. Trimming stripped 5 bases from V and 3 bases from J, with 18 bases between. This CDR3 is built from 16 residues. Under the authors' procedure: It was from reference gene primer amplification that nucleated cell counts were estimated. Sequenced by immunoSEQ multiplex PCR; TCRdb stores in-frame clones only, minus some. The V and J calls and clone size were taken over from that table, and D and trimming were inferred from the DNA. Among some 200,000 clones listed, roughly 84% were seen once. The cohort comprised adults aged 18 to 89 years residing in about two dozen US areas.

Material: PBMCs or T cells enriched from blood (not recorded which). The chain links TRBV28 to TRBJ2-3; tentatively, D is TRBD2 (6 bases). The source is a man in his forties who had recovered from COVID-19. This CDR3 reads CASSLPRGGETDTQYF. The CDR3, as DNA: TGTGCCAGCAGTCTCCCTAGGGGCGGGGAAACAGATACGCAGTATTTT. The full variable domain, with the rest looked up from reference TRBV28 and TRBJ2-3, is DVKVTQSSRYLVKRTGEKVFLECVQDMDHENMFWYRQDPGLGLRLIYFSYDVKMKEKGDIPEGYSVSREKKERFSLILESASTNQTSMYLCASSLPRGGETDTQYFGPGTRLTVL.